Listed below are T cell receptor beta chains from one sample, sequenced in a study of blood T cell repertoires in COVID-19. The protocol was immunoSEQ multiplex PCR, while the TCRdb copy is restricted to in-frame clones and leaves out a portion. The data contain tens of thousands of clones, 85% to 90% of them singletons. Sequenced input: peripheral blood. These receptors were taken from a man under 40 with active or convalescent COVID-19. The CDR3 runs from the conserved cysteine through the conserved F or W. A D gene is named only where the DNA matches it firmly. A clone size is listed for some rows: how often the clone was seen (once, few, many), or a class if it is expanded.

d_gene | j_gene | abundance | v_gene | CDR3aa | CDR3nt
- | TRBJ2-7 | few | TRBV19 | CASSNTVPYEQYF | TGTGCCAGTAGTAATACGGTTCCCTACGAGCAGTACTTC
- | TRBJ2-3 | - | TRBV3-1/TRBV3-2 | CASEGARTDTQYF | TGTGCCAGCGAAGGAGCCCGCACAGATACGCAGTATTTT
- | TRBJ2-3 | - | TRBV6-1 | CASSEAAGLSDTQYF | TGTGCCAGCAGTGAAGCGGCAGGCCTATCAGATACGCAGTATTTT
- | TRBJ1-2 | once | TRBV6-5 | CASRPGSKLDYGYTF | TGTGCCAGCAGACCCGGGAGTAAACTAGACTATGGCTACACCTTC
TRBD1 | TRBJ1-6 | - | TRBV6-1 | CASSELVPGTGYNSPLHF | TGTGCCAGCAGTGAACTTGTACCCGGGACAGGTTATAATTCACCCCTCCACTTT
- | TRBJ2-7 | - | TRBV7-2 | CASSLVWAGTYEQYF | TGTGCCAGCAGCTTAGTGTGGGCAGGAACCTACGAGCAGTACTTC
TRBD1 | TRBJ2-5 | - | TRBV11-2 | CASSPITGGFQETQYF | TGTGCCAGCAGCCCAATCACAGGGGGTTTCCAAGAGACCCAGTACTTC
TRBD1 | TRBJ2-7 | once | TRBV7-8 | CASSLTGLGTYEQYF | TGTGCCAGCAGCCTGACAGGGCTGGGGACCTACGAGCAGTACTTC
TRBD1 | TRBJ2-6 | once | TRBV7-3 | CASSPGTGSFSGANVLTF | TGTGCCAGCAGCCCCGGGACAGGAAGCTTCTCTGGGGCCAACGTCCTGACTTTC
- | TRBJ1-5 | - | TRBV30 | CAWSNQGGQPQHF | TGTGCCTGGAGTAATCAGGGTGGACAGCCCCAGCATTTT
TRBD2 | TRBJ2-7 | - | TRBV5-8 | CASSFSGGGREQYF | TGTGCCAGCAGCTTTAGCGGGGGAGGTAGGGAGCAGTACTTC
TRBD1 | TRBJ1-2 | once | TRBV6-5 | CASSYSGQGAGYTF | TGTGCCAGCAGTTACTCTGGCCAGGGGGCTGGCTACACCTTC
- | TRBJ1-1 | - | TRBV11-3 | CASSVGPEFEAFF | TGTGCCAGCAGCGTAGGGCCTGAATTCGAAGCTTTCTTT
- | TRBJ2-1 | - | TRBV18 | CASSPPESRRVGSNEQFF | TGTGCCAGCTCACCACCGGAATCCCGGAGGGTTGGATCCAATGAGCAGTTCTTC
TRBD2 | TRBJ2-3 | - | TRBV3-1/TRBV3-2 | CASSQHTDLAGETQYF | TGTGCCAGCAGCCAACACACCGATCTAGCGGGAGAGACGCAGTATTTT
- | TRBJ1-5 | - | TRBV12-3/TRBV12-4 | CASSLSQNQPQHF | TGTGCCAGCAGTCTCTCACAGAATCAGCCCCAGCATTTT
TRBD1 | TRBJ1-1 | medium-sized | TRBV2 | CASSALTGGHTEAFF | TGTGCCAGCAGTGCCTTGACAGGGGGCCACACTGAAGCTTTCTTT
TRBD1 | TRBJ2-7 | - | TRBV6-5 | CATSDRDPDEQYF | TGTGCCACCTCGGACAGGGACCCCGACGAGCAGTACTTC
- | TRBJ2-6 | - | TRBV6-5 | CASSPGTTGANVLTF | TGTGCCAGCAGCCCCGGGACAACTGGGGCCAACGTCCTGACTTTC
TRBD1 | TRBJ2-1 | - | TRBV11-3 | CASSARQGGYNEQFF | TGTGCCAGCAGCGCCCGACAGGGGGGATACAATGAGCAGTTCTTC
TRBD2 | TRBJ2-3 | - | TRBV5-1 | CASSLGGLAGGSTDTQYF | TGCGCCAGCAGCTTGGGGGGACTAGCGGGAGGTAGCACAGATACGCAGTATTTT
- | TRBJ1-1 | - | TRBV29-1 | CSVYVQGPNTEAFF | TGCAGCGTCTATGTACAGGGCCCGAACACTGAAGCTTTCTTT
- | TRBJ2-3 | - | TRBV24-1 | CATSESDSPDTQYF | TGTGCCACCAGTGAGTCGGACAGCCCAGATACGCAGTATTTT
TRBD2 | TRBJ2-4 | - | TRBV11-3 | CASSFRASGRAGDIQYF | TGTGCCAGCAGCTTCAGGGCTAGCGGGAGGGCCGGGGACATTCAGTACTTC
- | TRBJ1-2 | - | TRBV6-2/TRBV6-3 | CASSSGVLGYTF | TGTGCCAGCAGTTCGGGGGTACTAGGCTACACCTTC
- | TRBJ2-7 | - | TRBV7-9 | CASSRLLGVGGSEQYF | TGTGCCAGCAGCCGGCTCCTCGGGGTCGGCGGCTCCGAGCAGTACTTC
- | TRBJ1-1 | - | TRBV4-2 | CASSQDGTFRGTEAFF | TGTGCCAGCAGCCAAGACGGGACCTTCAGGGGCACTGAAGCTTTCTTT
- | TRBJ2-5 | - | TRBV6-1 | CASSELVLGEETQYF | TGTGCCAGCAGTGAGCTTGTCCTGGGAGAAGAGACCCAGTACTTC
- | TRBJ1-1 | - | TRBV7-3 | CASSTRPGVTEAFF | TGTGCCAGCAGCACAAGGCCAGGGGTCACTGAAGCTTTCTTT
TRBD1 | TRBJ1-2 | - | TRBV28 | CASSSPGQGDYGYTF | TGTGCCAGCAGTTCACCGGGACAGGGGGACTATGGCTACACCTTC
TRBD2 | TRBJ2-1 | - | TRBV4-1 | CASSPGGRVNNEQFF | TGCGCCAGCAGCCCGGGCGGGAGAGTCAACAATGAGCAGTTCTTC
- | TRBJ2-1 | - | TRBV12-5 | CASGLSELYRNEQFF | TGTGCTAGTGGTTTGTCCGAATTGTATCGGAATGAGCAGTTCTTC
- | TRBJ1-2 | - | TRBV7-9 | CASNPAGGGGYTF | TGTGCCAGCAACCCAGCCGGGGGAGGTGGCTACACCTTC
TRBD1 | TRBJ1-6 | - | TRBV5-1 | CASSLGQASSPLHF | TGCGCCAGCAGTCTGGGACAGGCGAGCTCACCCCTCCACTTT
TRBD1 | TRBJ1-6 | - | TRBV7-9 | CASSLMGQGNSPLHF | TGTGCCAGCAGCTTAATGGGACAGGGGAATTCACCCCTCCACTTT
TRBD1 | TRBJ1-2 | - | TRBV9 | CASSVVGTGGPYGYTF | TGTGCCAGCAGCGTAGTTGGGACAGGGGGCCCCTATGGCTACACCTTC